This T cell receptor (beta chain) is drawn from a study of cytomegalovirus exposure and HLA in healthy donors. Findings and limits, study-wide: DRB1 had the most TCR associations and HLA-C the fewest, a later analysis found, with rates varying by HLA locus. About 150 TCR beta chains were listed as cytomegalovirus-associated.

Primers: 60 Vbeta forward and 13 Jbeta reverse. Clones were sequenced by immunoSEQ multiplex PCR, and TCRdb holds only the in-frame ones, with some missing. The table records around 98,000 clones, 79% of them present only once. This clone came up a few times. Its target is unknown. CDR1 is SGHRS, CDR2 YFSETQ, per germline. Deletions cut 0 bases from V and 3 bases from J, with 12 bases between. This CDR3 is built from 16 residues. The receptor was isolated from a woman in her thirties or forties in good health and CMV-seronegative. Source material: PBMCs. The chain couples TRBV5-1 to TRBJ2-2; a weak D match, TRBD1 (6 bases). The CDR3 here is CASSLVSGADTGELFF. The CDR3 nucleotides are TGCGCCAGCAGCTTGGTTTCAGGGGCCGACACCGGGGAGCTGTTTTTT.